Here is one TCR beta chain with its context. Antigen specificity is unknown. Germline V gives CDR1 SGHTA, CDR2 FQGNSA. Trimming cost V 5 bases and J 3 bases, with 14 bases left between them. The CDR3 consists of 16 residues. CD4+ T cells from unexposed donors were obtained before the COVID-19 pandemic (2011-2018). The cells were cultured for approximately ten days before CD4+ T cells were isolated. The sample originates from a study of CD4 T cells in relation to SARS-CoV-2 and coronaviruses. Only in-frame clones appear in the TCRdb table, and some are missing; sequencing was by immunoSEQ multiplex PCR. Of 10,000 to 11,000 clones detected, about 81% appear once; the ten largest clones hold 17%.

The sample taken for sequencing was CD4+ T cells from PBMCs, cultured in vitro. This sequence was found in a human donor in good health. V is TRBV7-2 and J is TRBJ2-6; maybe TRBD2 (5 bases). CDR3 sequence: CASSPSSLVGANVLTF. The CDR3 DNA reads as TGTGCCAGCAGCCCCTCTTCACTAGTTGGGGCCAACGTCCTGACTTTC.